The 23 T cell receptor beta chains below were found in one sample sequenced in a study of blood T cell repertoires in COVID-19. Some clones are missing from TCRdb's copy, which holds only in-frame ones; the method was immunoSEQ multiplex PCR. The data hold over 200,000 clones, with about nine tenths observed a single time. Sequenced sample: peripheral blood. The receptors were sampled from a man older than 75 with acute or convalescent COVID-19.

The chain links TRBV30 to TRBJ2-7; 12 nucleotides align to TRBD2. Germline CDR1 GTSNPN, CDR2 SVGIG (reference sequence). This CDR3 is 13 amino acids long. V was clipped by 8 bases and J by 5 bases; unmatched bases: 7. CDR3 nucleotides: TGTGCCCGCGGACTAGCGGGATCCCACGAGCAGTACTTC. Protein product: CARGLAGSHEQYF.

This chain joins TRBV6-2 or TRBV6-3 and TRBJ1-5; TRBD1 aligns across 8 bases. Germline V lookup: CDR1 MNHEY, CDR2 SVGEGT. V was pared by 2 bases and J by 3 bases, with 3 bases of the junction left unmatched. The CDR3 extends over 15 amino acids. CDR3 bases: TGTGCCAGCAGTTACGCAGGGGGCAACAATCAGCCCCAGCATTTT. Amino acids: CASSYAGGNNQPQHF.

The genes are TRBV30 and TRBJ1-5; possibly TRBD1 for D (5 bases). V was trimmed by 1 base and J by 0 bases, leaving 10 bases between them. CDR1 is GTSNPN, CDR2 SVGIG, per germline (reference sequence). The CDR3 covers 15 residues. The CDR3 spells CAWSGGSYSNQPQHF. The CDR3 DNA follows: TGTGCCTGGAGTGGGGGCAGTTATAGCAATCAGCCCCAGCATTTT.

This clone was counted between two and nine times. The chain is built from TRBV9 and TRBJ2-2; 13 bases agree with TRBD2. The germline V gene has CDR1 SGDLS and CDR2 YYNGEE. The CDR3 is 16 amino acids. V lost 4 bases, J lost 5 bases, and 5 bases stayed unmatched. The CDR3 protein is CASSMGLAGNTGELFF. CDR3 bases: TGTGCCAGCAGCATGGGACTAGCGGGAAATACCGGGGAGCTGTTTTTT.

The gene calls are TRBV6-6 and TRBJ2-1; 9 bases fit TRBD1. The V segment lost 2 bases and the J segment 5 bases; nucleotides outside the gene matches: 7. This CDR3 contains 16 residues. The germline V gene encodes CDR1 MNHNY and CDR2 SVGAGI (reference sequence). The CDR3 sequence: CASSYGGTGRNNEQFF. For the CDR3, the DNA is TGTGCCAGCAGTTACGGTGGGACAGGGCGAAACAATGAGCAGTTCTTC.

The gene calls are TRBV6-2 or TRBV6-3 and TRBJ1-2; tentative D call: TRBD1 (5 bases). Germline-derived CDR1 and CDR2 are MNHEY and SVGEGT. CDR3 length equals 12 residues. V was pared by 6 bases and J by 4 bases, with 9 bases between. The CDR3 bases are TGTGCCAGCAGCACAGACAGCTATGGCTACACCTTC. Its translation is CASSTDSYGYTF.

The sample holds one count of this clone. CDR3 nucleotides: TGTGCCAGCAGCTTAGATTACTTTCCTGGCACAGATACGCAGTATTTT. This sequence encodes CASSLDYFPGTDTQYF. The V call is TRBV11-2, the J call TRBJ2-3; D unclear. This CDR3 region has 16 residues. Germline CDR1 SGHAT, CDR2 FQNNGV. V was cut by 0 bases and J by 1 base, with 11 bases left in between. The full variable domain, completed using reference TRBV11-2 and TRBJ2-3, is EAGVAQSPRYKIIEKRQSVAFWCNPISGHATLYWYQQILGQGPKLLIQFQNNGVVDDSQLPKDRFSAERLKGVDSTLKIQPAKLEDSAVYLCASSLDYFPGTDTQYFGPGTRLTVL.

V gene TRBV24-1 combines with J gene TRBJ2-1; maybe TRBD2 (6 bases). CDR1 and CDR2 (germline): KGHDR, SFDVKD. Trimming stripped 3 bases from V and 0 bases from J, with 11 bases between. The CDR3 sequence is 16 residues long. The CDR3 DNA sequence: TGTGCCACCAGTGATATTCGGGGGAGCTCCTACAATGAGCAGTTCTTC. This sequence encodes CATSDIRGSSYNEQFF.

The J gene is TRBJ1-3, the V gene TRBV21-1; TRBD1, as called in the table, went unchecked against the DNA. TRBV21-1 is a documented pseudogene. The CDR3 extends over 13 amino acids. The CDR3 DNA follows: TGTGCCACCTCGACAGGGGGCGGGAACACCATATATTTT. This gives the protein CATSTGGGNTIYF.

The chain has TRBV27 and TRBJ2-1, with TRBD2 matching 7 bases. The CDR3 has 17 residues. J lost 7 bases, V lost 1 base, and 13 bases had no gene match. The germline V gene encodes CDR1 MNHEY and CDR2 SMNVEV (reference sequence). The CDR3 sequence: CASSLYRKRDDVNEQFF. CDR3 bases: TGTGCCAGCAGTTTATATCGGAAGCGGGATGACGTGAATGAGCAGTTCTTC.

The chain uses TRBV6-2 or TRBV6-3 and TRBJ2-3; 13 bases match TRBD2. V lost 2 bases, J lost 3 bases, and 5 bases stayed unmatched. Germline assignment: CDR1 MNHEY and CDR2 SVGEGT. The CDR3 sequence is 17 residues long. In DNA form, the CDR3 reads TGTGCCAGCAGTTACGGGACTAGCGGGATAAAGACAGATACGCAGTATTTT. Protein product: CASSYGTSGIKTDTQYF.

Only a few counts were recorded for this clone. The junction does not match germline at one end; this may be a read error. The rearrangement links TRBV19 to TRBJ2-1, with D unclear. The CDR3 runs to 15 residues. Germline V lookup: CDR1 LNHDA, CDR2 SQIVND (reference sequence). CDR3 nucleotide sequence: TGTGCCAGTAGTATGGGTGGAGCTACCTACAATGAGCGGTTCTTC. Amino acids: CASSMGGATYNERFF.

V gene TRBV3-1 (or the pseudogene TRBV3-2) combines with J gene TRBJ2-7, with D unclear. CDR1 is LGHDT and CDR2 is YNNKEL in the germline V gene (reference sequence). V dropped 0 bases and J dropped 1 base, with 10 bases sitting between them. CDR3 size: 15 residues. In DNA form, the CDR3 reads TGTGCCAGCAGCCAAGATCCCTTACGGTCCTACGAGCAGTACTTC. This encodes CASSQDPLRSYEQYF.

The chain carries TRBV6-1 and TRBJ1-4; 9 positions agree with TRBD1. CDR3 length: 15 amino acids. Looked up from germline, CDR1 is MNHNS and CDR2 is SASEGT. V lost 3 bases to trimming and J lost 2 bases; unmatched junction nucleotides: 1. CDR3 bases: TGTGCCAGCAGTGAGGACAGGGGTACTAATGAAAAACTGTTTTTT. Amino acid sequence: CASSEDRGTNEKLFF.

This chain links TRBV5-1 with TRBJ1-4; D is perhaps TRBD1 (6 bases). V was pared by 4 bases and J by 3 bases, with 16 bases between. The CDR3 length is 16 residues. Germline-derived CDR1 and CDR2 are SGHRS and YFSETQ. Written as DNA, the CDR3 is TGCGCCAGCAGCCTGGCGGGGGGCGGCGCTAATGAAAAACTGTTTTTT. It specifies CASSLAGGGANEKLFF.

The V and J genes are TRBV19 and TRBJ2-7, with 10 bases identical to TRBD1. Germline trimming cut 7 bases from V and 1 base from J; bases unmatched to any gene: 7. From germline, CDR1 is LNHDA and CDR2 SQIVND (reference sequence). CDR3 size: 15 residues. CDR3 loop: CASTSDRGPSYEQYV. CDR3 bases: TGTGCCAGTACATCCGACAGGGGGCCTTCCTACGAGCAGTACGTC.

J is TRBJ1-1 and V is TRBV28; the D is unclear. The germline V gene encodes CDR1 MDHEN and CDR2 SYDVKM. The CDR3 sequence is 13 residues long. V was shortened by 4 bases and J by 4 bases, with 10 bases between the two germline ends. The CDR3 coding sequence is TGTGCCAGCAGTTCAATAGGACTCACTGAAGCTTTCTTT. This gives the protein CASSSIGLTEAFF.

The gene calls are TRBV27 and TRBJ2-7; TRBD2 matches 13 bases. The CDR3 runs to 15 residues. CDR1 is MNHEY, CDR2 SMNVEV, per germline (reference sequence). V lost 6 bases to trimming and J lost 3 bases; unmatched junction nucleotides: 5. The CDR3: CASSSGLAGIYEQYF. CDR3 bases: TGTGCCAGCAGCTCGGGACTAGCGGGAATCTACGAGCAGTACTTC.

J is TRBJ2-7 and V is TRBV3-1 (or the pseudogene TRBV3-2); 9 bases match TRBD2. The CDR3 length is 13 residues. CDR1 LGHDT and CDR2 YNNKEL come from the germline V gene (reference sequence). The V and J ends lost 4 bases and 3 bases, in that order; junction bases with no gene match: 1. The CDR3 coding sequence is TGTGCCAGCAGCCCGCGGGGGGGCTACGAGCAGTACTTC. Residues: CASSPRGGYEQYF.

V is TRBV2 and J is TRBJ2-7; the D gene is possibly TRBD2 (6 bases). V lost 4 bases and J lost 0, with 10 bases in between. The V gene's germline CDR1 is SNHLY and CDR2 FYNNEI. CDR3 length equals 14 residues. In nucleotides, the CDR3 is TGTGCCAGCAGTGCTAGCGTGAACTCCTACGAGCAGTACGTC. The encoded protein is CASSASVNSYEQYV.

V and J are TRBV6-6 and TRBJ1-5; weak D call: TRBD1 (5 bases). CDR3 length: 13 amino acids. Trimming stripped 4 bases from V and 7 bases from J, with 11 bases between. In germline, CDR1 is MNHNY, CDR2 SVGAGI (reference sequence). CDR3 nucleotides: TGTGCCAGCAGTTTGACAGTCGTGCAGCCCCAGCATTTT. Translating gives CASSLTVVQPQHF.

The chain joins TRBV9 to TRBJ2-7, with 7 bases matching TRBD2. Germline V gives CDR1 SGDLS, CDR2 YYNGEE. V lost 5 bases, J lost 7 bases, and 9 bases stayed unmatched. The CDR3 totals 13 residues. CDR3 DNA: TGTGCCAGCAGTATAGGTGGCGGGAGTGAGCAGTACTTC. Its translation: CASSIGGGSEQYF. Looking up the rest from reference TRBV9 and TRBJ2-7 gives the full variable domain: DSGVTQTPKHLITATGQRVTLRCSPRSGDLSVYWYQQSLDQGLQFLIQYYNGEERAKGNILERFSAQQFPDLHSELNLSSLELGDSALYFCASSIGGGSEQYFGPGTRLTVT.

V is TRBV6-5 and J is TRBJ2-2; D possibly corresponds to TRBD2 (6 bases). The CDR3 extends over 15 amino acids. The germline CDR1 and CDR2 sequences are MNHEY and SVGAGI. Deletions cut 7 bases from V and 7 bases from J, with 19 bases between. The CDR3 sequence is CASTRVAGLGGELFF. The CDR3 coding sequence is TGTGCCAGCACCCGGGTGGCGGGACTCGGCGGGGAGCTGTTTTTT.